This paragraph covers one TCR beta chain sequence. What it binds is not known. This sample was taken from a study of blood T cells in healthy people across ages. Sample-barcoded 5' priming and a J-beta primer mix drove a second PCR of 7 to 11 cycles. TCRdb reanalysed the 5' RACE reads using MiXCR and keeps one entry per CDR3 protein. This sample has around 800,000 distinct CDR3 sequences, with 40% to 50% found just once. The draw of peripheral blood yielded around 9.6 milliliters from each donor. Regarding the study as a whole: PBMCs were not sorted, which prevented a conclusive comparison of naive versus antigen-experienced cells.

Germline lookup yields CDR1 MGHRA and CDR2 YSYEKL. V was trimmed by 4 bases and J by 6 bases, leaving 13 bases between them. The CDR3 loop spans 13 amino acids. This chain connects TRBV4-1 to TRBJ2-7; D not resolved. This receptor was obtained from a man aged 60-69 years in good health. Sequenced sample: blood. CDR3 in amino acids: CASSRDQVGEQYF. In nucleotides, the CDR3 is TGCGCCAGCAGCCGAGATCAAGTGGGCGAGCAGTACTTC.